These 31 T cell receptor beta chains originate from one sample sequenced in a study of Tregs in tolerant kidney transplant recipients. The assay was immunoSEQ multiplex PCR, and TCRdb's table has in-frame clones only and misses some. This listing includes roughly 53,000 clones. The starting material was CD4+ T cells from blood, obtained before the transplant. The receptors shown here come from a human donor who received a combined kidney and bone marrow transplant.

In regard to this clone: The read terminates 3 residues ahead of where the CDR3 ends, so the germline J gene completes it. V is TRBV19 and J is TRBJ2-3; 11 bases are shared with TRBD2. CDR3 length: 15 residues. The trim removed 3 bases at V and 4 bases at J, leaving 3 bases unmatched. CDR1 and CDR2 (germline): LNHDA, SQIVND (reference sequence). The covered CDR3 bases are TGTGCCAGTAGTATTACTAGCGGGAGAGCAGATACG. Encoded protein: CASSITSGRADT. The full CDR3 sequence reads CASSITSGRADTQYF. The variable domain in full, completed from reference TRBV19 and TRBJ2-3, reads DGGITQSPKYLFRKEGQNVTLSCEQNLNHDAMYWYRQDPGQGLRLIYYSQIVNDFQKGDIAEGYSVSREKKESFPLTVTSAQKNPTAFYLCASSITSGRADTQYFGPGTRLTVL.

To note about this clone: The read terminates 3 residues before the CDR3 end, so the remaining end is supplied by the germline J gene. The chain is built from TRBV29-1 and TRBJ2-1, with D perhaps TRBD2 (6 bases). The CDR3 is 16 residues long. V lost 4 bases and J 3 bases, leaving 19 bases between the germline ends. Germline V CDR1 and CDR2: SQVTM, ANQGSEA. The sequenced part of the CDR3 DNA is TGCAGCGTTGTTTGGGGCCGGGAGTTATACTACAATGAG. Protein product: CSVVWGRELYYNE. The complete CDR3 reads CSVVWGRELYYNEQFF.

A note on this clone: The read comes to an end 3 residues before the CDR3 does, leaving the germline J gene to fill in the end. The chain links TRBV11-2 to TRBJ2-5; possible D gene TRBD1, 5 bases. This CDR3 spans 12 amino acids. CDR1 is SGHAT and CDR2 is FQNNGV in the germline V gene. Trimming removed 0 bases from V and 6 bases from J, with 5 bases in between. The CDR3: CASSLEGQTQYF. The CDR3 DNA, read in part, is TGTGCCAGCAGCTTAGAGGGGCAGACC.

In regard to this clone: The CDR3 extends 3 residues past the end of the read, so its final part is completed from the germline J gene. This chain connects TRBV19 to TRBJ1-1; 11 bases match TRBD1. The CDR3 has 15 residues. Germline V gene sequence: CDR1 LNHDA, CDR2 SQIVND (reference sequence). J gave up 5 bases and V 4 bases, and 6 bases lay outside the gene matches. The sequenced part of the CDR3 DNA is TGTGCCAGTAGTACGGGACAGGGGGGGGATACTGAA. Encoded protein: CASSTGQGGDTE. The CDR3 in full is CASSTGQGGDTEAFF.

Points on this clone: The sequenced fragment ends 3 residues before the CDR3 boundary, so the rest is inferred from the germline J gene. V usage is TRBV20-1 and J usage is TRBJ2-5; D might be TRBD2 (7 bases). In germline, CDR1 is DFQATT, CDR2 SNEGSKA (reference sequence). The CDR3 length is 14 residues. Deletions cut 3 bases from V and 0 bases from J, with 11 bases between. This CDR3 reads CSASGGAYQETQYF. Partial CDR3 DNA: TGCAGTGCTAGTGGGGGGGCGTACCAAGAGACC.

The covered CDR3 bases are TGCGCCAGCAGCTTGGTTAGCTCCCTAGCCAAAAACATT. It is translated as CASSLVSSLAKNI. The full CDR3 protein is CASSLVSSLAKNIQYF. The V and J genes are TRBV5-1 and TRBJ2-4, with D hard to call. The read falls 3 residues short of the CDR3 end, and the missing part is taken from the germline J gene. Per germline, CDR1 SGHRS and CDR2 YFSETQ. This CDR3 has 16 amino acids. Trimming took 0 bases from V and 0 from J, leaving 10 bases between them.

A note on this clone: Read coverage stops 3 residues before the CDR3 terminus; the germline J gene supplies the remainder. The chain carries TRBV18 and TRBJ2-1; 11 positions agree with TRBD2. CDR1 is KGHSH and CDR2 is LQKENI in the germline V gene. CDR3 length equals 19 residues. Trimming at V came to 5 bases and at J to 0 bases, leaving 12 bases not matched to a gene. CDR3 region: CASSTKGLTSGSSYNEQFF. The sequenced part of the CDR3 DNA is TGTGCCAGCTCAACTAAAGGGTTAACTAGCGGGAGCTCCTACAATGAG.

The CDR3 here is CASSALASGRVSSYNEQFF. CDR3 DNA (partial): TGTGCCAGCAGTGCCCTAGCTAGCGGGAGGGTTAGCTCCTACAATGAG. V usage is TRBV2 and J usage is TRBJ2-1; 12 nucleotides align to TRBD2. The read terminates 3 residues before the CDR3 end, so the remaining end is supplied by the germline J gene. CDR3 length equals 19 residues. V was clipped by 4 bases and J by 0 bases; unmatched bases: 10. Germline CDR1 and CDR2: SNHLY and FYNNEI.

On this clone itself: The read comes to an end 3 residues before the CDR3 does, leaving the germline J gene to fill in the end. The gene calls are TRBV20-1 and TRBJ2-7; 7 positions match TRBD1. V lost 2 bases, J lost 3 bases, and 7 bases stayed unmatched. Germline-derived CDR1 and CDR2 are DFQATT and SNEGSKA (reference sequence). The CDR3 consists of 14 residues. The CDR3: CSARSGTALYEQYF. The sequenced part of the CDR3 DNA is TGCAGTGCTAGATCCGGGACAGCCCTCTACGAG.

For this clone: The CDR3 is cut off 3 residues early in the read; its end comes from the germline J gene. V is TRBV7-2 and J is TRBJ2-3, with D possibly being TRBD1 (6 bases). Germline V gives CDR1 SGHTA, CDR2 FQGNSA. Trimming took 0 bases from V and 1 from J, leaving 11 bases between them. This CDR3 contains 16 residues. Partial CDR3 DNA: TGTGCCAGCAGCTTAGCGTTGGCAGGGGGCACAGATACG. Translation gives CASSLALAGGTDT. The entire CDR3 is CASSLALAGGTDTQYF.

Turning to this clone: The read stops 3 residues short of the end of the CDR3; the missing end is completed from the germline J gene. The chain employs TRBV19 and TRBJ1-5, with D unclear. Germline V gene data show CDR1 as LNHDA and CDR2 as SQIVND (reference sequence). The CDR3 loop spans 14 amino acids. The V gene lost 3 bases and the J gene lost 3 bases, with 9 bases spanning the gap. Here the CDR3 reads CASSIRGDNQPQHF. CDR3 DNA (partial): TGTGCCAGTAGTATCCGCGGGGACAATCAGCCC.

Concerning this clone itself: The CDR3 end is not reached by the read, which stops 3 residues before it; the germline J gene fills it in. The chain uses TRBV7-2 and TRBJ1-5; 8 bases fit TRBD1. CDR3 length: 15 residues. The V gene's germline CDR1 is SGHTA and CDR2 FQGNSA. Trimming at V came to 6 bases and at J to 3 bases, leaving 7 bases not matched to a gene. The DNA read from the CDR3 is TGTGCCAGCAGACCCGGACAGGGCTACAATCAGCCC. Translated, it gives CASRPGQGYNQP. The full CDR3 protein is CASRPGQGYNQPQHF.

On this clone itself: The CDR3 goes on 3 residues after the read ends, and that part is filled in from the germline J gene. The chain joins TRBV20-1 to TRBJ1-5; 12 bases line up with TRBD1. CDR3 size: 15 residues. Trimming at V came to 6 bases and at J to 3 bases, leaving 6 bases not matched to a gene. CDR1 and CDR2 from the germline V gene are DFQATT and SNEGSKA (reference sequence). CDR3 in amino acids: CSAYRDRGLNQPQHF. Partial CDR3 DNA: TGCAGTGCCTATCGGGACAGGGGGCTCAATCAGCCC.

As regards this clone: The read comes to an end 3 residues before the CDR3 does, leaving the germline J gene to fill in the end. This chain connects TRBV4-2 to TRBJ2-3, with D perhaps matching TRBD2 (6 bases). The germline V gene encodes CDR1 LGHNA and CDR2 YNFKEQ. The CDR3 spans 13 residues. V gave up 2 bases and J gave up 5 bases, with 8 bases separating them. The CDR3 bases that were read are TGTGCCAGCAGCCAACCGGGGGAAGATACG. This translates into CASSQPGEDT. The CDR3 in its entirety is CASSQPGEDTQYF.

The covered CDR3 bases are TGTGCCAGCAGTGCAGCCGGGACTAGCGGGAGTAACGAG. It specifies CASSAAGTSGSNE. The CDR3 in full is CASSAAGTSGSNEQYF. V and J are TRBV6-2 or TRBV6-3 and TRBJ2-7, with TRBD2 matching over 14 bases. The read is 3 residues too short to cover the CDR3 end, so that end is filled in from the germline J gene. J gave up 5 bases and V 5 bases, and 8 bases lay outside the gene matches. The length of the CDR3 is 16 residues. Germline CDR1 is MNHEY and CDR2 is SVGEGT.

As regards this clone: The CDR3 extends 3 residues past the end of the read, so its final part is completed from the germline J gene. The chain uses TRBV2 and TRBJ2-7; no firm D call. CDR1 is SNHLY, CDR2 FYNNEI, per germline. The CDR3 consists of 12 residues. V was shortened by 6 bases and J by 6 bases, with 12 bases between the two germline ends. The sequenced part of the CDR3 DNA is TGTGCCAGCAGCAAAACGCGCCCCGAG. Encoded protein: CASSKTRPE. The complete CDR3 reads CASSKTRPEQYF.

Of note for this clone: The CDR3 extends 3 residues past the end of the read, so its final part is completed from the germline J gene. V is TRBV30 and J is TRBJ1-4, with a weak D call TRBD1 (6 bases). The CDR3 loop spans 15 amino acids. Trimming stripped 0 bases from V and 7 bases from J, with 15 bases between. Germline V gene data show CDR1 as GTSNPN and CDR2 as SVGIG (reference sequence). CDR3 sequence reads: CAWSVQGQLGEKLFF. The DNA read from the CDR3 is TGTGCCTGGAGTGTACAGGGTCAGCTCGGTGAAAAA.

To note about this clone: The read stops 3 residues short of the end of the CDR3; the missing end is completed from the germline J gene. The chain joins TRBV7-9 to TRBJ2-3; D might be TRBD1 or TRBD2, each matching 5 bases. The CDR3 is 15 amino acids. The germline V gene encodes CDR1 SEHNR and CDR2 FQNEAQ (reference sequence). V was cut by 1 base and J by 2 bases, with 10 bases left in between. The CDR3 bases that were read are TGTGCCAGCAGCTTAGACAGGAGGTCCACAGATACG. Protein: CASSLDRRSTDT. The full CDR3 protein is CASSLDRRSTDTQYF.

Partial CDR3 DNA: TGCGCCAGCCGAGGGGGACTACTCACAGATACG. This sequence encodes CASRGGLLTDT. The entire CDR3 is CASRGGLLTDTQYF. The chain is built from TRBV5-1 and TRBJ2-3; tentative D call: TRBD2 (7 bases). From the germline J gene comes the end of the CDR3, since the read stops 3 residues before it. The CDR3 is 14 residues long. Trimming took off 7 bases at V and 2 bases at J, with 14 bases between the two ends. Germline V CDR1 and CDR2: SGHRS, YFSETQ.

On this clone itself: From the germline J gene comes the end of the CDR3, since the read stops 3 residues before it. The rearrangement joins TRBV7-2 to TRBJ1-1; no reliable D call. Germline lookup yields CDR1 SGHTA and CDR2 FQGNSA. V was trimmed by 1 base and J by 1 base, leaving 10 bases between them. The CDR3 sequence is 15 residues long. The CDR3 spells CASSLGRVGNTEAFF. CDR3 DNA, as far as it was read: TGTGCCAGCAGCTTAGGAAGGGTGGGGAACACTGAA. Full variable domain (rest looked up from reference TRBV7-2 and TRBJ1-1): GAGVSQSPSNKVTEKGKDVELRCDPISGHTALYWYRQSLGQGLEFLIYFQGNSAPDKSGLPSDRFSAERTGGSVSTLTIQRTQQEDSAVYLCASSLGRVGNTEAFFGQGTRLTVV.

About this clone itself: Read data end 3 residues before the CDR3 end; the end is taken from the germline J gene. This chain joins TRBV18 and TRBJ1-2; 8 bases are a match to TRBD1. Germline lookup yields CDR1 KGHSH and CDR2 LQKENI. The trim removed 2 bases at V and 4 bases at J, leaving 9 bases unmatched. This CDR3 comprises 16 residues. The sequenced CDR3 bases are TGTGCCAGCTCACCAACTACGAGGACAGGGTTCTATGGC. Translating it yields CASSPTTRTGFYG. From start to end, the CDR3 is CASSPTTRTGFYGYTF.

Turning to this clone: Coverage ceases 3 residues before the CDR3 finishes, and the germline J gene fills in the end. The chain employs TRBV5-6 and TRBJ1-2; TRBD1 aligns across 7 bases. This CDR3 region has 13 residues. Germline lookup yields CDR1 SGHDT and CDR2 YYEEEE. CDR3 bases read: TGTGCCAGCAGCCCGGACAGGCTAATCGGC. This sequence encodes CASSPDRLIG. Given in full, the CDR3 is CASSPDRLIGYTF.

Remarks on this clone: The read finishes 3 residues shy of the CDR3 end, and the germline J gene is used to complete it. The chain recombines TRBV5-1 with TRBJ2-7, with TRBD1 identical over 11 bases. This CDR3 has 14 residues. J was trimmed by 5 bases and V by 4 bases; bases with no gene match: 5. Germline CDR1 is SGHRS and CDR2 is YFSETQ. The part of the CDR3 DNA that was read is TGCGCCAGCAGCCCCCGGGACAGGGGGAACGAG. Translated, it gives CASSPRDRGNE. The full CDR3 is CASSPRDRGNEQYF.

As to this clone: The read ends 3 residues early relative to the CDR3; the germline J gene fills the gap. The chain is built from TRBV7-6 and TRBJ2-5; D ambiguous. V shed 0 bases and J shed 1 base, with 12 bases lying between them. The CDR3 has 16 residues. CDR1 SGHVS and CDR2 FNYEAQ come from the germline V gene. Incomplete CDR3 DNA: TGTGCCAGCAGCTTAGCGGCAGGCATTCCCCAAGAGACC. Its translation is CASSLAAGIPQET. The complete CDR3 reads CASSLAAGIPQETQYF. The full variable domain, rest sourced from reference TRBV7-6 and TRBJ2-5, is GAGVSQSPRYKVTKRGQDVALRCDPISGHVSLYWYRQALGQGPEFLTYFNYEAQQDKSGLPNDRFSAERPEGSISTLTIQRTEQRDSAMYRCASSLAAGIPQETQYFGPGTRLLVL.

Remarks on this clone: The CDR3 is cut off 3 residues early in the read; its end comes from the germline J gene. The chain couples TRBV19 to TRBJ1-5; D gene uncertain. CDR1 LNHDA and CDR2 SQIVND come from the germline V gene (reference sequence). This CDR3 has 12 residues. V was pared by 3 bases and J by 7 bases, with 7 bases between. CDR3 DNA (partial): TGTGCCAGTAGTATTCTGGGCCAGCCC. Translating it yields CASSILGQP. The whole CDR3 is CASSILGQPQHF.

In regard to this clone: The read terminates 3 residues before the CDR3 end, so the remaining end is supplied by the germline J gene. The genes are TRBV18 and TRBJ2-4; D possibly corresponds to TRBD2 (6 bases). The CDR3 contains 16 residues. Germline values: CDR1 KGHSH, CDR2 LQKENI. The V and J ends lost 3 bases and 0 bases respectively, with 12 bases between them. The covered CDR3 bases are TGTGCCAGCTCACCCCCCAGCGGGTTAGCCAAAAACATT. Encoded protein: CASSPPSGLAKNI. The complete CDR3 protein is CASSPPSGLAKNIQYF.

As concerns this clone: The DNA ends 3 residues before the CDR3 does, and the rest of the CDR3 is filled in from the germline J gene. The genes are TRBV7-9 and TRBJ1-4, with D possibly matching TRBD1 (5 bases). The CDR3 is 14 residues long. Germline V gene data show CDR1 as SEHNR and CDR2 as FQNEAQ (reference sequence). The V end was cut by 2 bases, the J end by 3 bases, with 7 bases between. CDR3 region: CASSLQGSNEKLFF. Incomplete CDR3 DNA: TGTGCCAGCAGCTTACAGGGTTCTAATGAAAAA. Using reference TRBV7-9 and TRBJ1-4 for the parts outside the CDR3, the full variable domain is DTGVSQNPRHKITKRGQNVTFRCDPISEHNRLYWYRQTLGQGPEFLTYFQNEAQLEKSRLLSDRFSAERPKGSFSTLEIQRTEQGDSAMYLCASSLQGSNEKLFFGSGTQLSVL.

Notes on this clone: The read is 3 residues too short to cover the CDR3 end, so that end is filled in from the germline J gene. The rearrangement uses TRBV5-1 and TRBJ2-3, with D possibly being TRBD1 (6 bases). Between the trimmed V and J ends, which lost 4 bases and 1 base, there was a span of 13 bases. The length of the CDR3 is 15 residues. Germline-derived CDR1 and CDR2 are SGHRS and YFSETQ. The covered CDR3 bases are TGCGCCAGCAGCCGGGACACCCCCCGCACAGATACG. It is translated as CASSRDTPRTDT. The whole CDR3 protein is CASSRDTPRTDTQYF. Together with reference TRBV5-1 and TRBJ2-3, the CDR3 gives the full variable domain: KAGVTQTPRYLIKTRGQQVTLSCSPISGHRSVSWYQQTPGQGLQFLFEYFSETQRNKGNFPGRFSGRQFSNSRSEMNVSTLELGDSALYLCASSRDTPRTDTQYFGPGTRLTVL.

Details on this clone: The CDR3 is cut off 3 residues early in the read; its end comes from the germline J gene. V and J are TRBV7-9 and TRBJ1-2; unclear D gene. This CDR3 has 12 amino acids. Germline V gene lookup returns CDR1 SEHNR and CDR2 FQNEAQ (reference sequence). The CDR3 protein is CASSLSRGPYTF. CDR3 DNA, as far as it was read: TGTGCCAGCAGCTTATCAAGAGGGCCC.

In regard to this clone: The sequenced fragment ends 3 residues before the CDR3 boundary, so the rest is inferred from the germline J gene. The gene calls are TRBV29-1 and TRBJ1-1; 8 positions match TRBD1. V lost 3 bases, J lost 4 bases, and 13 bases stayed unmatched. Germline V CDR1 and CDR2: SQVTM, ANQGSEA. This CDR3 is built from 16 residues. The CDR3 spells CSVEGVRGRMGTEAFF. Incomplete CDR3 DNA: TGCAGCGTTGAGGGAGTCAGGGGGCGCATGGGCACTGAA.

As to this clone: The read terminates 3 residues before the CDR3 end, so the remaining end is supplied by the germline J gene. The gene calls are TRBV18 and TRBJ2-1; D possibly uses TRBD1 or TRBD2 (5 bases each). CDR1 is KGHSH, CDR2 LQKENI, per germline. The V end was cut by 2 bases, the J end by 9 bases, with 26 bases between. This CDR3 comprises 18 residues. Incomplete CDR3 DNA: TGTGCCAGCTCACCAAACAGGTATGCCGAGGGGCTCGGCGGTGAG. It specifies CASSPNRYAEGLGGE. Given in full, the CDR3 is CASSPNRYAEGLGGEQFF.